Described below is a single TCR beta chain sequence and its context. Produced via immunoSEQ multiplex PCR; TCRdb's table is partial and in-frame only. The sample gives 350,000 or so clones, roughly 90% of which show up once; around 20% is in the top ten. The sample originates from a study of blood T cell repertoires in COVID-19. Germline lookup yields CDR1 KGHSH and CDR2 LQKENI. The CDR3 has 14 residues. V was trimmed by 0 bases and J by 0 bases, leaving 4 bases between them. The sequence was collected from a woman aged 25-40 years who had recovered from COVID-19. Sequencing used PBMCs or T cells enriched from blood (not recorded which). J is TRBJ2-3 and V is TRBV18; no clear D. CDR3 coding DNA: TGTGCCAGCTCACCACCCATTAGCACAGATACGCAGTATTTT. Encoded protein: CASSPPISTDTQYF. The variable domain in full, with the rest retrieved from reference TRBV18 and TRBJ2-3, is NAGVMQNPRHLVRRRGQEARLRCSPMKGHSHVYWYRQLPEEGLKFMVYLQKENIIDESGMPKERFSAEFPKEGPSILRIQQVVRGDSAAYFCASSPPISTDTQYFGPGTRLTVL.